This entry lists 26 T cell receptor beta chains sequenced from one sample in a study of CD8 T cells in Susac syndrome. The RNA input was about 0.5 to 1 ug, and it was reverse transcribed with random hexamers. TCRdb recomputed calls from the immunoSEQ multiplex PCR reads with MiXCR, one row per CDR3 protein. The sample lists more than 150,000 distinct CDR3 sequences, about 95% occurring once. The sequencing sample was made of CD4+ T cells from PBMCs. The receptors come from a human donor in good health.

The chain recombines TRBV15 with TRBJ2-7; possible D gene TRBD1, 6 bases. Germline values: CDR1 LNHNV, CDR2 YYDKDF (reference sequence). The CDR3 is 14 amino acids. Trimming removed 11 bases at V and 7 bases at J, with 24 bases between. The CDR3 region has the DNA TGTGCCTTACTAACGGGACATCCGAAGGGAGAGCAGTACTTC. This sequence encodes CALLTGHPKGEQYF.

The V and J genes are TRBV28 and TRBJ1-2; 9 bases align to TRBD1. The CDR3 has 15 amino acids. CDR1 MDHEN and CDR2 SYDVKM come from the germline V gene. Trimming cost V 4 bases and J 6 bases; bases outside gene matches: 9. The CDR3 DNA reads TGTGCCAGCAGTTCCACCCCGGGACAGGGACATGGCTACACCTTC. Its protein is CASSSTPGQGHGYTF.

This clonotype was seen a single time. The genes are TRBV5-6 and TRBJ2-7; D remains ambiguous. The CDR3 is 13 residues long. Between the trimmed V and J ends, which lost 4 bases and 6 bases, there was a span of 14 bases. Germline V lookup: CDR1 SGHDT, CDR2 YYEEEE. The CDR3 nucleotides are TGTGCCAGCAGCATCGGGCTACCCGGCGAGCAGTACTTC. The encoded protein is CASSIGLPGEQYF.

This chain uses TRBV5-1 with TRBJ2-1; TRBD1 agrees at 8 bases. V dropped 4 bases and J dropped 4; count of bases not matched to a gene: 4. This CDR3 comprises 14 residues. From germline, CDR1 is SGHRS and CDR2 YFSETQ. Here the CDR3 DNA reads TGCGCCAGCAGCCAAGGACAGGGTTACAATGAGCAGTTCTTC. Protein product: CASSQGQGYNEQFF.

The chain links TRBV12-3 or TRBV12-4 to TRBJ1-6; 9 bases are a match to TRBD1. The V segment lost 4 bases and the J segment 8 bases; nucleotides outside the gene matches: 6. The CDR3 is 15 residues long. Written as DNA, the CDR3 is TGTGCCAGCAGTTGGACCGGGACAGGGCATTCACCCCTCCACTTT. It translates to CASSWTGTGHSPLHF.

This chain connects TRBV15 to TRBJ2-3; D is unclear. The CDR3 has 12 residues. The V and J ends lost 0 bases and 6 bases respectively, with 4 bases between them. CDR1 and CDR2 (germline): LNHNV, YYDKDF (reference sequence). CDR3 residues: CATSRDTDTQYF. The CDR3 nucleotides read TGTGCCACCAGCAGAGATACCGATACGCAGTATTTT.

The chain uses TRBV12-3 or TRBV12-4 and TRBJ2-7, with TRBD1 matching 7 bases. After removal of 6 bases from V and 0 bases from J, the junction contained 8 bases not matched to a gene. This CDR3 spans 15 amino acids. The chain's CDR3 is CASSPTGTLSYEQYF. The CDR3 DNA reads as TGTGCCAGCAGCCCGACAGGGACCCTCTCCTACGAGCAGTACTTC.

V gene TRBV20-1 combines with J gene TRBJ2-3, with 11 bases fitting TRBD1. Germline trimming cut 6 bases from V and 2 bases from J; bases unmatched to any gene: 4. This CDR3 has 14 residues. Germline loops: CDR1 DFQATT, CDR2 SNEGSKA (reference sequence). CDR3 residues: CSARTGGNTDTQYF. Here the CDR3 DNA reads TGCAGTGCCCGGACAGGGGGCAACACAGATACGCAGTATTTT.

The sample holds one count of this clonotype. The rearrangement links TRBV9 to TRBJ2-1; no clear D gene. The CDR3 contains 13 residues. Germline V gene data show CDR1 as SGDLS and CDR2 as YYNGEE. V was cut by 4 bases and J by 9 bases, with 14 bases left in between. CDR3 bases: TGTGCCAGCAGCCTTTCCGTCCTTGGTGAGCAGTTCTTC. This translates into CASSLSVLGEQFF.

The V call is TRBV5-1, the J call TRBJ2-7, with D perhaps TRBD1 (5 bases). Looked up from germline, CDR1 is SGHRS and CDR2 is YFSETQ. V lost 7 bases to trimming and J lost 3 bases, with 11 bases between them. The CDR3 runs to 12 residues. CDR3 nucleotide sequence: TGCGCCAGCCGACAGTCACTCTACGAGCAGTACTTC. It yields the protein CASRQSLYEQYF.

The CDR3 DNA sequence: TGTGCCAGCAGCCAAGATTTGGGCCACCTGGTTCAAGAGACCCAGTACTTC. Amino acids: CASSQDLGHLVQETQYF. The chain is built from TRBV3-1 and TRBJ2-5; D remains ambiguous. Germline V gene data show CDR1 as LGHDT and CDR2 as YNNKEL (reference sequence). The CDR3 loop spans 17 amino acids. Deletions cut 0 bases from V and 2 bases from J, with 16 bases between.

The V call is TRBV7-8, the J call TRBJ1-6; the D gene is possibly TRBD1 (6 bases). The CDR3 runs to 15 residues. Looked up from germline, CDR1 is SGHVS and CDR2 is FQNEAQ. V lost 5 bases and J 9 bases, leaving 17 bases between the germline ends. CDR3 sequence (DNA): TGTGCCAGCAGCACCCGACAGGCGTCCGGTTCACCCCTCCACTTT. It specifies CASSTRQASGSPLHF.

This clonotype appeared a single time. The J gene is TRBJ1-2, the V gene TRBV7-2; D is uncertain. Germline CDR1 and CDR2: SGHTA and FQGNSA. The CDR3 spans 13 residues. V lost 4 bases and J lost 4, with 10 bases in between. The CDR3 reads CASSSDRFYGYTF. The CDR3 coding sequence is TGTGCCAGCAGCTCCGACCGATTCTATGGCTACACCTTC.

This clonotype is a singleton in its sample. This rearrangement joins TRBV24-1 to TRBJ2-2; 7 positions match TRBD1. The germline V gene encodes CDR1 KGHDR and CDR2 SFDVKD. Trimming took 6 bases from V and 4 from J; bases not matched to a gene: 7. This CDR3 has 15 residues. DNA for the CDR3: TGTGCCACCAGTCCCCTACAGGGGCGCACCGGGGAGCTGTTTTTT. Protein product: CATSPLQGRTGELFF.

The rearrangement uses TRBV5-1 and TRBJ2-1, with TRBD2 matching 10 bases. Germline CDR1 and CDR2: SGHRS and YFSETQ. CDR3 length: 14 residues. The V gene end was trimmed by 7 bases and the J gene end by 8 bases; junction bases not matched to a gene: 9. The CDR3 nucleotides read TGCGCCAGCGAGTCGAGCGGGGGGGCCTATGAGCAGTTCTTC. It codes for CASESSGGAYEQFF.

The rearrangement uses TRBV29-1 and TRBJ2-5; no clear D gene. Germline V gives CDR1 SQVTM, CDR2 ANQGSEA. Trimming removed 6 bases from V and 5 bases from J, with 13 bases in between. The CDR3 has 12 amino acids. The chain's CDR3 is CSVFSQVETQYF. Here the CDR3 DNA reads TGCAGCGTCTTTTCTCAGGTTGAGACCCAGTACTTC.

This chain joins TRBV30 and TRBJ2-7, with 10 nucleotides matching TRBD1. The germline gives CDR1 GTSNPN, CDR2 SVGIG (reference sequence). V gave up 2 bases and J gave up 6 bases; unmatched junction bases: 13. The CDR3 totals 16 residues. The CDR3 nucleotides read TGTGCCTGGAGTCGTACGCGGGACAGGGGTGATTCCGAGCAGTACTTC. It codes for CAWSRTRDRGDSEQYF.

In its sample, this clonotype was seen a few times. The chain joins TRBV18 to TRBJ2-5; no reliable D call. This CDR3 region has 11 residues. V lost 6 bases and J lost 5, with 7 bases in between. CDR1 and CDR2 (germline): KGHSH, LQKENI. The CDR3 sequence: CASSPRETQYF. The DNA for the CDR3 is TGTGCCAGCTCGCCGAGGGAGACCCAGTACTTC.

The V gene is TRBV15, the J gene TRBJ1-1, with TRBD1 matching 9 bases. V lost 1 base and J lost 6; bases outside the gene matches: 6. CDR3 size: 15 residues. CDR1 LNHNV and CDR2 YYDKDF come from the germline V gene (reference sequence). CDR3: CATSRGWGTGPEAFF. DNA of the CDR3: TGTGCCACCAGCAGAGGATGGGGGACAGGGCCTGAAGCTTTCTTT.

The rearrangement links TRBV7-8 to TRBJ2-1, with TRBD1 matching over 8 bases. This CDR3 region has 15 residues. CDR1 is SGHVS, CDR2 FQNEAQ, per germline. The trim removed 3 bases at V and 0 bases at J, leaving 1 base unmatched. The CDR3 protein is CASSFGQGSYNEQFF. The CDR3 bases are TGTGCCAGCAGCTTCGGACAGGGCTCCTACAATGAGCAGTTCTTC.

This chain connects TRBV5-6 to TRBJ2-7; 8 positions agree with TRBD1. The CDR3 has 15 amino acids. The V gene's germline CDR1 is SGHDT and CDR2 YYEEEE. The V and J ends lost 4 bases and 3 bases, in that order; junction bases with no gene match: 9. The CDR3 region is CASSLRDRPFYEQYF. The DNA of the CDR3 is TGTGCCAGCAGCCTCAGGGACAGGCCCTTCTACGAGCAGTACTTC. The whole variable domain, filled in from reference TRBV5-6 and TRBJ2-7, reads DAGVTQSPTHLIKTRGQQVTLRCSPKSGHDTVSWYQQALGQGPQFIFQYYEEEERQRGNFPDRFSGHQFPNYSSELNVNALLLGDSALYLCASSLRDRPFYEQYFGPGTRLTVT.

The chain has TRBV30 and TRBJ1-5; TRBD1 is a possible D gene (5 bases). The germline V gene encodes CDR1 GTSNPN and CDR2 SVGIG (reference sequence). The CDR3 has 13 residues. Trimming pared 4 bases from V and 8 bases from J, leaving 15 bases between. The chain's CDR3 is CAWTGTAQEPQHF. For the CDR3, the DNA is TGTGCCTGGACAGGGACCGCCCAGGAGCCCCAGCATTTT. Full variable domain (rest looked up from reference TRBV30 and TRBJ1-5): SQTIHQWPATLVQPVGSPLSLECTVEGTSNPNLYWYRQAAGRGLQLLFYSVGIGQISSEVPQNLSASRPQDRQFILSSKKLLLSDSGFYLCAWTGTAQEPQHFGDGTRLSIL.

This chain uses TRBV20-1 with TRBJ2-1, with a tentative D call TRBD2 (6 bases). The length of the CDR3 is 11 residues. Per the germline V gene, CDR1 is DFQATT and CDR2 is SNEGSKA (reference sequence). With 6 bases removed from V and 5 bases from J, the gap between germline ends came to 8 bases. DNA of the CDR3: TGCAGTGCCGCGGGGCACAATGAGCAGTTCTTC. This encodes CSAAGHNEQFF.

The CDR3 here is CSASRQGGTNQPQHF. CDR3 nucleotide sequence: TGCAGTGCTAGTCGTCAGGGGGGGACCAATCAGCCCCAGCATTTT. V and J are TRBV20-1 and TRBJ1-5; 7 positions match TRBD1. The length of the CDR3 is 15 residues. With V trimmed by 3 bases and J by 3 bases, 8 bases remained unmatched. Germline CDR1 is DFQATT and CDR2 is SNEGSKA (reference sequence).

The V gene is TRBV30, the J gene TRBJ2-3, with D possibly TRBD1 on 6 matching bases. The CDR3 consists of 13 residues. V was cut by 2 bases and J by 2 bases, with 8 bases left in between. Germline V gene lookup returns CDR1 GTSNPN and CDR2 SVGIG (reference sequence). In DNA form, the CDR3 reads TGTGCCTGGAGTAGGGACAACACAGATACGCAGTATTTT. This translates into CAWSRDNTDTQYF.

The V gene is TRBV4-2, the J gene TRBJ2-2; D is unresolved. V shed 2 bases and J shed 7 bases, with 8 bases lying between them. Germline V gene data show CDR1 as LGHNA and CDR2 as YNFKEQ. The CDR3 is made up of 13 amino acids. The CDR3 loop is CASSQSSDGELFF. The CDR3 DNA reads as TGTGCCAGCAGCCAAAGCAGCGACGGGGAGCTGTTTTTT.